The 26 T cell receptor beta chains presented below share a single source sample, sequenced in a study of blood T cell repertoires in COVID-19. Only in-frame clones appear in the TCRdb table, and some are missing; sequencing was by immunoSEQ multiplex PCR. The sample consists of 140,000 or so clones, approximately 85% of them appearing once. The sequencing input was peripheral blood. The receptor set was obtained from an elderly woman with acute or convalescent COVID-19.

This clone occurred a few times. The V gene is TRBV5-1, the J gene TRBJ2-1, with 8 positions matching TRBD1. Germline V lookup: CDR1 SGHRS, CDR2 YFSETQ. This CDR3 has 15 amino acids. V dropped 3 bases and J dropped 7; count of bases not matched to a gene: 9. CDR3: CASSSIQGVKNEQFF. In nucleotides, the CDR3 is TGCGCCAGCAGCTCCATACAGGGGGTTAAAAATGAGCAGTTCTTC.

The J gene is TRBJ2-3, the V gene TRBV28, with 7 bases that match TRBD1. Looked up from germline, CDR1 is MDHEN and CDR2 is SYDVKM. This CDR3 comprises 16 residues. V was clipped by 6 bases and J by 7 bases; unmatched bases: 16. DNA of the CDR3: TGTGCCAGCAGCCCAATGACAGGGAACGAAGAAAATACGCAGTATTTT. This sequence encodes CASSPMTGNEENTQYF.

The chain couples TRBV11-2 to TRBJ2-5, with 9 bases matching TRBD2. Germline CDR1 and CDR2: SGHAT and FQNNGV. The CDR3 extends over 14 amino acids. Trimming at V came to 6 bases and at J to 0 bases, leaving 2 bases not matched to a gene. The CDR3 sequence is CASRTSGYQETQYF. The CDR3 DNA reads TGTGCCAGCAGAACTAGCGGGTACCAAGAGACCCAGTACTTC.

The DNA of the CDR3 is TGTGCCAGCAGTCGCGGACTCAACTACGAGCAGTACTTC. It translates to CASSRGLNYEQYF. The V call is TRBV28, the J call TRBJ2-7, with D perhaps matching TRBD2 (5 bases). Germline CDR1 and CDR2: MDHEN and SYDVKM. Trimming pared 5 bases from V and 3 bases from J, leaving 11 bases between. The CDR3 covers 13 residues.

This chain uses TRBV30 with TRBJ1-2; 7 bases match TRBD1. The V gene end was trimmed by 5 bases and the J gene end by 3 bases; junction bases not matched to a gene: 6. The CDR3 is 13 residues long. Germline V CDR1 and CDR2: GTSNPN, SVGIG (reference sequence). The CDR3 DNA follows: TGTGCCTGGGGAACAGGGGTCGACTATGGCTACACCTTC. It yields the protein CAWGTGVDYGYTF.

This rearrangement joins TRBV6-6 to TRBJ1-2, with no clear D. The CDR3 consists of 16 residues. V was cut by 3 bases and J by 0 bases, with 14 bases left in between. Germline CDR1 reads MNHNY; CDR2 reads SVGAGI (reference sequence). CDR3 residues: CASSYRSLVPNYGYTF. The CDR3 DNA follows: TGTGCCAGCAGTTATCGGTCCCTCGTCCCTAACTATGGCTACACCTTC.

This chain uses TRBV20-1 with TRBJ1-1, with D possibly TRBD1 on 5 matching bases. Germline loops: CDR1 DFQATT, CDR2 SNEGSKA (reference sequence). CDR3 length: 11 residues. The germline V and J ends were trimmed by 4 bases and 4 bases, with 7 bases remaining between them. CDR3 in DNA: TGCAGTGCTAAAGGGGTCACTGAAGCTTTCTTT. Translation gives CSAKGVTEAFF.

The J gene is TRBJ2-5, the V gene TRBV4-2; D possibly corresponds to TRBD2 (5 bases). In germline, CDR1 is LGHNA, CDR2 YNFKEQ. The CDR3 runs 16 residues. The germline V and J ends were trimmed by 4 bases and 5 bases, with 20 bases remaining between them. The chain's CDR3 is CASSRAGGSLVETQYF. The CDR3, as DNA: TGTGCCAGCAGCCGGGCGGGTGGGAGTTTGGTGGAGACCCAGTACTTC.

The chain recombines TRBV3-1 (or the pseudogene TRBV3-2) with TRBJ2-1; the D is unclear. The V end was cut by 1 base, the J end by 0 bases, with 7 bases between. The CDR3 is 15 amino acids. Germline values: CDR1 LGHDT, CDR2 YNNKEL (reference sequence). The CDR3: CASSQAVSSYNEQFF. In DNA, the CDR3 is TGTGCCAGCAGCCAAGCGGTGAGCTCCTACAATGAGCAGTTCTTC.

This chain connects TRBV5-1 to TRBJ2-7; TRBD2 is a possible D gene (6 bases). Per germline, CDR1 SGHRS and CDR2 YFSETQ. The CDR3 length is 13 residues. With 4 bases removed from V and 7 bases from J, the gap between germline ends came to 15 bases. Here the CDR3 DNA reads TGCGCCAGCAGCGTAGAACCGGCGGGAGAGCAGTACTTC. This encodes CASSVEPAGEQYF.

This clone was seen more than once but under ten times. This sequence joins TRBV30 and TRBJ1-2; TRBD1 might be the D (5 bases). The CDR3 extends over 13 amino acids. Germline-derived CDR1 and CDR2 are GTSNPN and SVGIG (reference sequence). V lost 1 base to trimming and J lost 7 bases, with 13 bases between them. DNA for the CDR3: TGTGCCTGGAGTGGTACCAGGGTGGGTGGCTACACCTTC. Translated, it gives CAWSGTRVGGYTF. Variable domain in full (rest from reference TRBV30 and TRBJ1-2): SQTIHQWPATLVQPVGSPLSLECTVEGTSNPNLYWYRQAAGRGLQLLFYSVGIGQISSEVPQNLSASRPQDRQFILSSKKLLLSDSGFYLCAWSGTRVGGYTFGSGTRLTVV.

The chain couples TRBV27 to TRBJ1-6, with a weak D call TRBD1 (5 bases). CDR3 length: 14 residues. Germline-derived CDR1 and CDR2 are MNHEY and SMNVEV (reference sequence). Trimming removed 2 bases at V and 10 bases at J, with 12 bases between. CDR3 in amino acids: CASSLKGWGSPLHF. CDR3 nucleotides: TGTGCCAGCAGTTTAAAGGGGTGGGGATCACCCCTCCACTTT.

This chain uses TRBV7-6 with TRBJ1-1; D perhaps matches TRBD1 (6 bases). Germline V gene data show CDR1 as SGHVS and CDR2 as FNYEAQ. The CDR3 runs to 13 residues. Trimming left V 3 bases short and J 7 bases short, with 12 bases between. The CDR3 DNA follows: TGTGCCAGCAGCTTTACAGGGTGGGATGAAGCTTTCTTT. Translating it yields CASSFTGWDEAFF.

The J gene is TRBJ2-7, the V gene TRBV11-2, with 8 nucleotides matching TRBD1. Trimming cost V 5 bases and J 0 bases; bases outside gene matches: 6. The CDR3 covers 15 residues. Germline assignment: CDR1 SGHAT and CDR2 FQNNGV. CDR3 loop: CASSAWDRSSYEQYF. The DNA for the CDR3 is TGTGCCAGCAGCGCCTGGGACAGGAGCTCCTACGAGCAGTACTTC.

This sequence joins TRBV10-3 and TRBJ1-5; D remains ambiguous. Trimming removed 0 bases from V and 3 bases from J, with 6 bases in between. The CDR3 consists of 14 residues. The germline gives CDR1 ENHRY, CDR2 SYGVKD. CDR3 nucleotide sequence: TGTGCCATCAGTGAGTCGAACTACAATCAGCCCCAGCATTTT. Protein product: CAISESNYNQPQHF.

A single count supports this clone. V gene TRBV27 combines with J gene TRBJ2-1; 10 bases are a match to TRBD2. The CDR3 is made up of 15 amino acids. Germline assignment: CDR1 MNHEY and CDR2 SMNVEV (reference sequence). Trimming at V came to 8 bases and at J to 8 bases, leaving 12 bases not matched to a gene. As DNA, the CDR3 is TGTGCCAGCCACACCCCGGCTAGCGGGAGTGATGAGCAGTTCTTC. Its translation: CASHTPASGSDEQFF.

CDR3 residues: CASGRTLEAFF. CDR3 nucleotides: TGTGCCAGCGGTAGGACACTCGAAGCTTTCTTT. This chain uses TRBV2 with TRBJ1-1; D is possibly TRBD1 (5 bases). Germline loops: CDR1 SNHLY, CDR2 FYNNEI. The CDR3 spans 11 residues. With 8 bases removed from V and 8 bases from J, the gap between germline ends came to 12 bases.

The rearrangement joins TRBV19 to TRBJ2-3; 10 nucleotides align to TRBD2. The germline V gene encodes CDR1 LNHDA and CDR2 SQIVND (reference sequence). With 5 bases clipped from V and 5 bases from J, the junction kept 13 bases outside the gene matches. This CDR3 contains 17 residues. The CDR3 loop is CASSGLAGASGGDTQYF. CDR3 coding DNA: TGTGCCAGTAGTGGGCTAGCGGGGGCTTCAGGGGGAGATACGCAGTATTTT.

This clone was detected once. CDR3 coding DNA: TGCGCCAGCAGCCGAGGGGTTCGGGGACAGGGGGCGAAAGGAAACACCATATATTTT. Translation: CASSRGVRGQGAKGNTIYF. The chain recombines TRBV4-1 with TRBJ1-3; TRBD1 agrees at 12 bases. Germline loops: CDR1 MGHRA, CDR2 YSYEKL. The V segment lost 4 bases and the J segment 4 bases; nucleotides outside the gene matches: 14. The CDR3 is 19 residues long.

This clone has only one observation. The CDR3: CASSMTAEAFF. In DNA, the CDR3 is TGTGCCAGCAGTATGACAGCGGAAGCTTTCTTT. The chain recombines TRBV2 with TRBJ1-1; D perhaps matches TRBD1 (5 bases). V lost 5 bases to trimming and J lost 8 bases, with 9 bases between them. CDR1 and CDR2 (germline): SNHLY, FYNNEI. The CDR3 has 11 amino acids.

The rearrangement links TRBV3-1 (or the pseudogene TRBV3-2) to TRBJ1-1; D not resolved. V gave up 4 bases and J gave up 6 bases, with 15 bases separating them. This CDR3 spans 14 amino acids. CDR1 is LGHDT and CDR2 is YNNKEL in the germline V gene (reference sequence). The DNA of the CDR3 is TGTGCCAGCAGCCCCCGATCTTTGGGCGCTGAAGCTTTCTTT. This translates into CASSPRSLGAEAFF.

The chain uses TRBV5-6 and TRBJ1-2, with D unresolved. Trimming shortened V by 4 bases and J by 5 bases, and 12 bases separated the two germline ends. The CDR3 runs 13 residues. Per germline, CDR1 SGHDT and CDR2 YYEEEE. For the CDR3, the DNA is TGTGCCAGCAGCCACAGAGAACCATATGGCTACACCTTC. Its translation: CASSHREPYGYTF.

The chain couples TRBV21-1 to TRBJ2-2; TRBD1 reflects the table's D call only, with no check against the DNA. TRBV21-1 is a pseudogene. This CDR3 has 23 residues. CDR3 DNA sequence: TGTGCCAGCAGCAAAGTTTTCCGACAACGACCCCTGACACCGCGCGCGAACACCGGGGAGCTGTTTTTT. Translation gives CASSKVFRQRPLTPRANTGELFF.

The V call is TRBV6-2 or TRBV6-3, the J call TRBJ2-7; the D is unclear. Germline CDR1 MNHEY, CDR2 SVGEGT. V lost 0 bases, J lost 4 bases, and 7 bases lay in between. The CDR3 loop spans 13 amino acids. The CDR3, as DNA: TGTGCCAGCAGTTACTCCTTCTTATACGAGCAGTACTTC. Encoded protein: CASSYSFLYEQYF.

This clone occurred a few times. This sequence joins TRBV7-9 and TRBJ2-7; D is perhaps TRBD1 (6 bases). CDR3 size: 14 residues. Germline loops: CDR1 SEHNR, CDR2 FQNEAQ (reference sequence). Trimming cost V 3 bases and J 2 bases, with 11 bases left between them. The CDR3 nucleotides are TGTGCCAGCAGCTTTCGGACAGCCACCTACGAGCAGTACTTC. It codes for CASSFRTATYEQYF.

V gene TRBV7-9 combines with J gene TRBJ2-1; 7 bases align to TRBD1. The CDR3 totals 19 residues. V lost 1 base and J lost 3; bases outside the gene matches: 15. Germline V gene data show CDR1 as SEHNR and CDR2 as FQNEAQ (reference sequence). The CDR3 DNA follows: TGTGCCAGCAGCTTAGTACCTTTGACAGGGAAGAGCGGCTACAATGAGCAGTTCTTC. This sequence encodes CASSLVPLTGKSGYNEQFF.